Listed below are T cell receptor beta chains from one sample, sequenced in a study of sequential checkpoint blockade in melanoma. Assay: immunoSEQ multiplex PCR; the TCRdb copy retains only in-frame clones and omits some. The sample contains some 9,600 clones, about 24% of which appear only once. Sequences were derived from tumor tissue (inferred from file names), sampled from a patient given nivolumab and ipilimumab in sequence. These receptors came from a human donor with melanoma. CDR3s include the opening cysteine and the closing phenylalanine or tryptophan. A D gene is named only where the DNA matches it firmly. Size is omitted from some rows. Given values are once, few, many or a class for expanded clones.

clone_size j_call v_call d_call cdr3_length cdr3_aa cdr3_nt
few TRBJ1-1 TRBV6-8 . 14 CASKPSGGNTEAFF TGTGCCAGCAAGCCCTCCGGAGGGAACACTGAAGCTTTCTTT
. TRBJ2-7 TRBV5-1 TRBD2 17 CASSLPLEREWDYEQYF TGCGCCAGCAGCTTACCCTTGGAGCGGGAGTGGGACTACGAGCAGTACTTC
once TRBJ1-2 TRBV5-1 . 14 CASSLGDSNYGYTF TGCGCCAGCAGCTTAGGAGACAGTAACTATGGCTACACCTTC
few TRBJ1-1 TRBV30 . 11 CAWLSFTEAFF TGTGCCTGGCTGAGTTTCACTGAAGCTTTCTTT
few TRBJ2-7 TRBV29-1 TRBD1 12 CSVGGLQGEQYF TGCAGCGTTGGAGGTCTACAGGGGGAGCAGTACTTC
. TRBJ2-5 TRBV28 . 14 CASSSNQPGGTQYF TGTGCCAGCAGTTCTAACCAACCCGGAGGGACCCAGTACTTC
. TRBJ1-4 TRBV5-1 . 14 CASSLGQGREKLFF TGCGCCAGCAGCTTGGGACAAGGACGTGAAAAACTGTTTTTT
. TRBJ2-2 TRBV30 TRBD2 18 CAWSVMGSGRFGTGELFF TGTGCCTGGAGTGTAATGGGTAGCGGGAGGTTCGGGACCGGGGAGCTGTTTTTT
. TRBJ2-3 TRBV6-8 . 14 CASSYSRGGDTQYF TGTGCCAGCAGTTACTCCAGGGGGGGAGATACGCAGTATTTT
. TRBJ2-1 TRBV11-3 TRBD2 16 CASSFTGLAGGDEQFF TGTGCCAGCAGCTTTACGGGACTAGCGGGAGGGGATGAGCAGTTCTTC
. TRBJ2-7 TRBV30 . 15 CAWSSRTSISYEQYF TGTGCCTGGAGTTCGAGGACTTCGATCAGCTACGAGCAGTACTTC
many TRBJ2-7 TRBV11-3 TRBD2 14 CASSLTSGVYEQYF TGTGCCAGCAGCCTGACTAGCGGAGTCTACGAGCAGTACTTC
. TRBJ2-7 TRBV23-1 TRBD1 13 CASRTGGGYEQYF TGCGCCAGCAGGACAGGGGGCGGCTACGAGCAGTACTTC
many TRBJ2-5 TRBV11-3 . 15 CASSLGQTGEETQYF TGTGCCAGCAGCTTAGGACAGACAGGTGAAGAGACCCAGTACTTC
few TRBJ2-7 TRBV6-1 . 14 CASSEGLAPYEQYF TGTGCCAGCAGTGAAGGGCTTGCCCCCTACGAGCAGTACTTC
. TRBJ1-5 TRBV11-1 . 16 CASSLGRATVGQPQHF TGTGCCAGCAGCTTAGGACGGGCGACGGTGGGTCAGCCCCAGCATTTT
few TRBJ2-7 TRBV6-8 . 16 CASKGAFGAGVGEQYF TGTGCCAGCAAGGGGGCTTTTGGGGCGGGAGTTGGCGAGCAGTACTTC
. TRBJ1-2 TRBV29-1 TRBD1 14 CSVEGSRDRYGYTF TGCAGCGTTGAAGGGTCCCGGGACAGGTATGGCTACACCTTC
. TRBJ1-6 TRBV9 . 17 CASSVEGDNSYNSPLHF TGTGCCAGCAGCGTAGAAGGTGACAACTCCTATAATTCACCCCTCCACTTT
few TRBJ2-2 TRBV11-3 . 14 CASSPQPSFGELFF TGTGCCAGCAGCCCCCAGCCTAGTTTCGGGGAGCTGTTTTTT
. TRBJ2-4 TRBV19 . 11 CVVSAKNIQYF TGTGTGGTCTCGGCCAAAAACATTCAGTACTTC
. TRBJ2-2 TRBV9 TRBD2 16 CASSVRTSGSTGELFF TGTGCCAGCAGCGTTCGGACTAGCGGGAGCACCGGGGAGCTGTTTTTT
few TRBJ2-7 TRBV9 TRBD1 14 CASSRDRATYEQYF TGTGCCAGCAGCCGGGACAGGGCTACCTACGAGCAGTACTTC
once TRBJ2-3 TRBV18 TRBD2 16 CASSPGLADSTDTQYF TGTGCCAGCTCACCGGGACTAGCGGATAGCACAGATACGCAGTATTTT
. TRBJ1-2 TRBV19 TRBD1 15 CASSIVTGYLYGYTF TGTGCCAGTAGTATCGTGACAGGGTACCTCTATGGCTACACCTTC
. TRBJ1-2 TRBV14 . 15 CASSQDYGDNYGYTF TGTGCCAGCAGCCAAGATTATGGGGACAACTATGGCTACACCTTC
many TRBJ2-1 TRBV6-8 . 15 CASSPQGGFYNEQFF TGTGCCAGCAGTCCCCAAGGAGGATTCTACAATGAGCAGTTCTTC
few TRBJ2-1 TRBV7-7 TRBD1 15 CASSLVPQGDNEQFF TGTGCCAGCAGCTTGGTCCCCCAGGGGGACAATGAGCAGTTCTTC
few TRBJ2-1 TRBV6-8 . 14 CASSYKRGYNEQFF TGTGCCAGCAGTTACAAACGCGGCTACAATGAGCAGTTCTTC
. TRBJ1-2 TRBV19 TRBD1 15 CASSTGQDLDYGYTF TGTGCCAGTAGTACCGGACAGGATTTGGACTATGGCTACACCTTC
. TRBJ2-7 TRBV6-8 TRBD2 17 CASSRYPTTSETYEQYF TGTGCCAGCAGTCGCTACCCAACGACTAGCGAGACCTACGAGCAGTACTTC
. TRBJ2-7 TRBV2 . 14 CASSEATGPYEQYF TGTGCCAGCAGTGAGGCGACAGGCCCCTACGAGCAGTACTTC
. TRBJ2-1 TRBV18 TRBD2 14 CASSEAGGFNEQFF TGTGCCAGCTCTGAAGCGGGAGGTTTCAATGAGCAGTTCTTC
. TRBJ2-4 TRBV10-3 . 16 CAISEGGGASQNIQYF TGTGCCATCAGTGAAGGTGGGGGCGCGTCCCAAAACATTCAGTACTTC
few TRBJ1-1 TRBV9 . 13 CASSVEGGTEAFF TGTGCCAGCAGCGTAGAGGGGGGCACTGAAGCTTTCTTT
. TRBJ1-5 TRBV30 . 13 CAWSVDSNQPQHF TGTGCCTGGAGTGTGGATAGCAATCAGCCCCAGCATTTT
few TRBJ2-7 TRBV6-8 TRBD2 16 CASRRTSGSVVYEQYF TGTGCCAGCAGGCGGACTAGCGGGAGTGTAGTTTACGAGCAGTACTTC
. TRBJ2-7 TRBV14 TRBD2 18 CASSQEFPLAGGEYEQYF TGTGCCAGCAGCCAAGAGTTCCCCCTAGCGGGAGGGGAGTACGAGCAGTACTTC
few TRBJ1-6 TRBV6-8 . 12 CASSPGGFTLHF TGTGCCAGCAGTCCGGGGGGCTTCACCCTCCACTTT
. TRBJ2-3 TRBV16 . 14 CASSQLRESDTQYF TGTGCCAGCAGCCAATTGAGGGAGTCAGATACGCAGTATTTT
medium-sized TRBJ2-7 TRBV12-5 . 13 CASSLAASYEQYF TGTGCCAGCTCCCTAGCTGCCTCCTACGAGCAGTACTTC
once TRBJ2-7 TRBV28 TRBD2 13 CASKLAGGYEQYF TGTGCCAGCAAATTGGCGGGGGGCTACGAGCAGTACTTC
many TRBJ1-5 TRBV4-1 . 13 CASSLTANQPQHF TGCGCCAGCAGCCTGACGGCGAACCAGCCCCAGCATTTT
. TRBJ1-2 TRBV11-3 . 14 CASSSGGRDYGYTF TGTGCCAGCAGTAGCGGAGGGCGGGACTATGGCTACACCTTC
. TRBJ2-6 TRBV11-3 . 14 CASSLAAGANVLTF TGTGCCAGCAGCCTGGCGGCTGGGGCCAACGTCCTGACTTTC
many TRBJ2-1 TRBV11-3 TRBD2 16 CASSPRPGLAVNEQFF TGTGCCAGCAGCCCGAGGCCGGGACTAGCCGTAAATGAGCAGTTCTTC
. TRBJ2-2 TRBV25-1 . 16 CASSHFTAPNTGELFF TGTGCCAGCAGCCACTTCACGGCACCGAACACCGGGGAGCTGTTTTTT
. TRBJ2-2 TRBV6-8 . 14 CASSLLKEGGELFF TGTGCCAGCAGCCTACTTAAGGAGGGCGGGGAGCTGTTTTTT
. TRBJ2-1 TRBV19 TRBD2 16 CASSIGLAGGLDEQFF TGTGCCAGTAGTATTGGACTAGCGGGAGGGTTGGATGAGCAGTTCTTC
. TRBJ1-6 TRBV18 . 13 CASSGGGNSPLHF TGTGCCAGCTCAGGCGGGGGTAATTCACCCCTCCACTTT
. TRBJ2-7 TRBV6-8 . 15 CASSYVRGNSYEQYF TGTGCCAGCAGTTACGTCCGCGGAAACTCCTACGAGCAGTACTTC
medium-sized TRBJ1-3 TRBV29-1 TRBD1 14 CSVETGGSGNTIYF TGCAGCGTTGAGACAGGGGGCTCTGGAAACACCATATATTTT
few TRBJ2-7 TRBV6-8 . 16 CATLVPGRKGGYEQYF TGTGCCACATTGGTCCCCGGCCGTAAAGGGGGCTACGAGCAGTACTTC
. TRBJ1-6 TRBV5-1 . 17 CASSLVAGSSYNSPLHF TGCGCCAGCAGCTTGGTAGCAGGAAGCTCCTATAATTCACCCCTCCACTTT
medium-sized TRBJ2-2 TRBV11-3 TRBD2 17 CASREGLAEKNTGELFF TGTGCCAGCAGGGAGGGACTAGCGGAGAAGAACACCGGGGAGCTGTTTTTT
. TRBJ1-4 TRBV19 TRBD1 14 CASRTTGGGEKLFF TGTGCCAGTAGGACAACAGGGGGTGGCGAAAAACTGTTTTTT
many TRBJ1-6 TRBV15 TRBD1 14 CASSSTGLDSPLHF TGTGCCAGCAGTTCGACAGGGTTGGATTCACCCCTCCACTTT